The clone carrying this TCR beta chain was observed a few times. Antigen unknown. Treatment of the sample: roughly 20 received Ad26.COV2.S at low or high dose, single or two shots; several received placebo; per-sample allocation not given. Vaccine and placebo recipients were sampled on day 63 after the first injection. Looked up from germline, CDR1 is MNHEY and CDR2 is SVGAGI. The CDR3 totals 14 residues. Trimming pared 6 bases from V and 1 base from J, leaving 12 bases between. Measured with immunoSEQ multiplex PCR; TCRdb has only the in-frame clones, and not every one. In the table there are hundreds of thousands of clones, more than 80% of which are singletons. This sample was included in a study of Ad26.COV2.S vaccination and SARS-CoV-2 variants. Background on the study: Ad26.COV2.S arm of COV1001 included the donor. Into the muscle, Ad26.COV2.S was dosed once or twice, 56 days apart. Whole-study findings and limits: Similar non-spike TCR breadth was seen in vaccine and placebo recipients.

The source of this sequence is a person aged 18-60 years who received the Ad26.COV2.S COVID-19 vaccine or a placebo. The chain uses TRBV6-5 and TRBJ1-1; no firm D call. The sequencing used peripheral blood, collected in a trial of Ad26.COV2.S vaccine versus placebo. The CDR3 loop is CASRHVTGNTEAFF. The CDR3 DNA reads TGTGCCAGCAGGCACGTAACGGGGAACACTGAAGCTTTCTTT.